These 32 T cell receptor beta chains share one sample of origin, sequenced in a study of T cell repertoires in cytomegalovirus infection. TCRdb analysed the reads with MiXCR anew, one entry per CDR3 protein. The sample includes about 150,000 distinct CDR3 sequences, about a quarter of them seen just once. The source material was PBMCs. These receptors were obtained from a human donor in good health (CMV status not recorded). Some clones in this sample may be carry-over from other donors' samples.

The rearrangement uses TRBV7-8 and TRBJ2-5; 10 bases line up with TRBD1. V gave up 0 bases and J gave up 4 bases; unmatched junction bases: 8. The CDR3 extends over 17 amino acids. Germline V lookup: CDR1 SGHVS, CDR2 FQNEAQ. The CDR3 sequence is CASSLARTGGLGETQYF. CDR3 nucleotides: TGTGCCAGCAGCTTAGCGAGGACAGGGGGGCTGGGAGAGACCCAGTACTTC. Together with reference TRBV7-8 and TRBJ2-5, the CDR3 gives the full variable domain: GAGVSQSPRYKVAKRGQDVALRCDPISGHVSLFWYQQALGQGPEFLTYFQNEAQLDKSGLPSDRFFAERPEGSVSTLKIQRTQQEDSAVYLCASSLARTGGLGETQYFGPGTRLLVL.

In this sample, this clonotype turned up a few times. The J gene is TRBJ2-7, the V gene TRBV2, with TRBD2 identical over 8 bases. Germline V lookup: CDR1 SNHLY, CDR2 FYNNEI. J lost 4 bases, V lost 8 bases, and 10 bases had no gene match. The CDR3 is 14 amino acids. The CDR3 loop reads CASLLRLASYEQYF. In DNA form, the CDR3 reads TGTGCCAGCTTACTTAGACTAGCGAGTTACGAGCAGTACTTC. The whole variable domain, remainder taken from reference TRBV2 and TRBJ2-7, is EPEVTQTPSHQVTQMGQEVILRCVPISNHLYFYWYRQILGQKVEFLVSFYNNEISEKSEIFDDQFSVERPDGSNFTLKIRSTKLEDSAMYFCASLLRLASYEQYFGPGTRLTVT.

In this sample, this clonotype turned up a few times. The CDR3 sequence is CARLGQGASGANVLTF. CDR3 bases: TGCGCCCGGCTGGGACAGGGGGCCTCTGGGGCCAACGTCCTGACTTTC. The chain combines TRBV23-1 with TRBJ2-6; 12 nucleotides align to TRBD1. TRBV23-1 is an ORF; its function is uncertain. There are 16 residues in the CDR3. Trimming took 11 bases from V and 0 from J; bases not matched to a gene: 5.

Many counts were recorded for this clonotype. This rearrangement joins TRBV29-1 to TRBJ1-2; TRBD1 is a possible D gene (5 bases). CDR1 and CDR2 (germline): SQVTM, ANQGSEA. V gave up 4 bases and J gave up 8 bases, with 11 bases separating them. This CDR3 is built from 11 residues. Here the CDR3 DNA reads TGCAGCGTTGTCGCGGGGACCGGCTACACCTTC. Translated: CSVVAGTGYTF.

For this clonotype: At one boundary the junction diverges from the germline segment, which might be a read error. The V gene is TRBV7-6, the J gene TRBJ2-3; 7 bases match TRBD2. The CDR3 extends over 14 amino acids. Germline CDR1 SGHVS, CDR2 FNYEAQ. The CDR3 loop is CASSAGLGPDTQYF. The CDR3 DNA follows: TGTGCTAGCAGCGCTGGACTAGGCCCAGATACGCAGTATTTT.

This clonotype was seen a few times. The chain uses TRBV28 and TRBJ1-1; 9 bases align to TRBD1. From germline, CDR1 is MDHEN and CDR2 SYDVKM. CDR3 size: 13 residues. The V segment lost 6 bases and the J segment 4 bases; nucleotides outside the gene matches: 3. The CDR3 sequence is CASSRDRVTEAFF. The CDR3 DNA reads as TGTGCCAGCAGCCGGGACAGGGTCACTGAAGCTTTCTTT.

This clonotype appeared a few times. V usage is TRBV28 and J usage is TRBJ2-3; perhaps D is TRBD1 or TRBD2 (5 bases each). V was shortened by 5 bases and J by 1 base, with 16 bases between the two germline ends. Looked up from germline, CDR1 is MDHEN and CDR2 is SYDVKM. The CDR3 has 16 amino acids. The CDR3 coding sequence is TGTGCCAGCAGTCCCCTGAGGGGTACGGGCACAGATACGCAGTATTTT. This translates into CASSPLRGTGTDTQYF.

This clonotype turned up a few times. The CDR3 sequence: CASSLGGSPYEQYF. DNA of the CDR3: TGTGCCAGCAGCTTAGGAGGCAGTCCCTACGAGCAGTACTTC. The chain combines TRBV7-6 with TRBJ2-7, with D unresolved. Trimming cost V 1 base and J 2 bases, with 9 bases left between them. This CDR3 comprises 14 residues. Germline V gene sequence: CDR1 SGHVS, CDR2 FNYEAQ.

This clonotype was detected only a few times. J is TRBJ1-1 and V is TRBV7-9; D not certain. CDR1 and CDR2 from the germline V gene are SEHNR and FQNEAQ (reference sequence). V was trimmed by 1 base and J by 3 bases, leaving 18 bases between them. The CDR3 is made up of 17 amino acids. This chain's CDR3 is CASSLGIGRANYTEAFF. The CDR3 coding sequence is TGTGCCAGCAGCTTAGGGATAGGGAGGGCCAACTACACTGAAGCTTTCTTT. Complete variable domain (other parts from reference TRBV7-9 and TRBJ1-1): DTGVSQNPRHKITKRGQNVTFRCDPISEHNRLYWYRQTLGQGPEFLTYFQNEAQLEKSRLLSDRFSAERPKGSFSTLEIQRTEQGDSAMYLCASSLGIGRANYTEAFFGQGTRLTVV.

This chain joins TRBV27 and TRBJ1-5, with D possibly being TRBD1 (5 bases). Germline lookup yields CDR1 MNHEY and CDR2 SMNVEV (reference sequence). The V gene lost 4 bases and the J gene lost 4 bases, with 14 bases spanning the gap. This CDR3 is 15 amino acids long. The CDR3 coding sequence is TGTGCCAGCAGTTCTACACAGGTTTCAAATCAGCCCCAGCATTTT. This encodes CASSSTQVSNQPQHF.

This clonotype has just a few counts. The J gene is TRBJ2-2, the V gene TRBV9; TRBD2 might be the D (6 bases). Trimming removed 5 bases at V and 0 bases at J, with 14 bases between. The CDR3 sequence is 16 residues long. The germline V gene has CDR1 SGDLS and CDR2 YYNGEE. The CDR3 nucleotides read TGTGCCAGCAGGGGGCGGGGAGAAGCGAACACCGGGGAGCTGTTTTTT. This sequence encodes CASRGRGEANTGELFF.

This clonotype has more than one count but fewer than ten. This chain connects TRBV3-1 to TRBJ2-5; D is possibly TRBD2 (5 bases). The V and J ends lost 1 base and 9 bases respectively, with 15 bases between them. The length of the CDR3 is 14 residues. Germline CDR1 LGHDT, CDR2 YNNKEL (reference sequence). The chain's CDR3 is CASSQGGRTEAQYF. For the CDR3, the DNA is TGTGCCAGCAGCCAAGGAGGCAGGACGGAGGCCCAGTACTTC.

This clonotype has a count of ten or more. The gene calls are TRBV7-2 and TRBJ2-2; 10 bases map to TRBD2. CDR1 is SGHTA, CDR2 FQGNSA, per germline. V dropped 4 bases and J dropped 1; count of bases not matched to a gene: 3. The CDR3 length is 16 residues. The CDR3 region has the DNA TGTGCCAGCAGCTCCCGGACTAGCGGGAACACCGGGGAGCTGTTTTTT. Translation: CASSSRTSGNTGELFF.

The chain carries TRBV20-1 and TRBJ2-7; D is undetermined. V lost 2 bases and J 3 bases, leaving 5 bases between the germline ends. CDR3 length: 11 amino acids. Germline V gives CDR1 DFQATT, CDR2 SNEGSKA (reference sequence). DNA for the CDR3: TGCAGTGCTAGACTAGGCTACGAGCAGTACTTC. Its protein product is CSARLGYEQYF.

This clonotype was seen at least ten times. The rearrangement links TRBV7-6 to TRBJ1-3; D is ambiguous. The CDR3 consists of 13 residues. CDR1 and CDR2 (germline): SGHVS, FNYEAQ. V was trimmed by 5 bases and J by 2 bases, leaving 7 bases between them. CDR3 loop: CASSDQAGNTIYF. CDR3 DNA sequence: TGTGCCAGCAGCGACCAGGCTGGAAACACCATATATTTT.

The CDR3 is CASSLGVHRLNTYEQYF. In nucleotides, the CDR3 is TGTGCCAGCAGCTTAGGGGTCCATAGGTTGAACACCTACGAGCAGTACTTC. The chain is built from TRBV7-8 and TRBJ2-7; D is unclear. Trimming took 1 base from V and 2 from J, leaving 18 bases between them. In germline, CDR1 is SGHVS, CDR2 FQNEAQ. This CDR3 comprises 17 residues.

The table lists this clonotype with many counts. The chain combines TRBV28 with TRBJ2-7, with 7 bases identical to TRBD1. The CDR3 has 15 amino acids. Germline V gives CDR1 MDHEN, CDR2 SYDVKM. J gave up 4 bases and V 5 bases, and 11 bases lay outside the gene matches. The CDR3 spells CASSPTTGSRYEQYF. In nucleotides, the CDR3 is TGTGCCAGCAGTCCCACGACAGGGTCAAGGTACGAGCAGTACTTC.

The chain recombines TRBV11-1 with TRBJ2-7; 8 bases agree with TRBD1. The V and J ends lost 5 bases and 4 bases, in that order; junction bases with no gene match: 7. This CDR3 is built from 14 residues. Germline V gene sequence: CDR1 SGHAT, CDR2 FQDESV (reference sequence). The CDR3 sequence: CASSREGQVYEQYF. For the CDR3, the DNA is TGTGCCAGCAGCCGCGAGGGACAGGTTTACGAGCAGTACTTC.

The CDR3 loop is CASSLGVAGAVPQYF. For the CDR3, the DNA is TGTGCCAGCAGCTTAGGAGTGGCGGGGGCTGTTCCGCAGTATTTT. J is TRBJ2-3 and V is TRBV7-3; D perhaps matches TRBD2 (7 bases). V was cut by 2 bases and J by 10 bases, with 19 bases left in between. The CDR3 contains 15 residues. Germline CDR1 is SGHTA and CDR2 is FQGTGA.

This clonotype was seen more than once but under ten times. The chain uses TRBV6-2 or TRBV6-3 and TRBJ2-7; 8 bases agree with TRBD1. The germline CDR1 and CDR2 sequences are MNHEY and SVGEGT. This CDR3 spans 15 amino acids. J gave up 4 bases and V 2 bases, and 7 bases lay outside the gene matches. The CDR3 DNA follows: TGTGCCAGCAGTTACGACGCGGGACAGGTTTACGAGCAGTACTTC. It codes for CASSYDAGQVYEQYF.

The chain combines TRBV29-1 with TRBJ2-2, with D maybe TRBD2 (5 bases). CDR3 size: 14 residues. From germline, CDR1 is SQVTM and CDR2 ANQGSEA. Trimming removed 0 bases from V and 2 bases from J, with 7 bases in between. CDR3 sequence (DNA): TGCAGCGTTGAAGAACCGGGAAACACCGGGGAGCTGTTTTTT. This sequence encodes CSVEEPGNTGELFF.

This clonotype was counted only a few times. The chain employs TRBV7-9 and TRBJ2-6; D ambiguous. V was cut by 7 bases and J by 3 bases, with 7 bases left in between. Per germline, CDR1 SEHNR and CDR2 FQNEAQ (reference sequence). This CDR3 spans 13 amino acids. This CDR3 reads CASTMYGANVLTF. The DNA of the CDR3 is TGTGCCAGCACAATGTATGGGGCCAACGTCCTGACTTTC.

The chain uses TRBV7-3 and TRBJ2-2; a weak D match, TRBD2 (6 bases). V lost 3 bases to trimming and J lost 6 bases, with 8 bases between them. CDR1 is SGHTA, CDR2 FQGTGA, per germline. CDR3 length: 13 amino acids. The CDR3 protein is CASSFTGAGELFF. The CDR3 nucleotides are TGTGCCAGCAGCTTCACGGGGGCCGGGGAGCTGTTTTTT.

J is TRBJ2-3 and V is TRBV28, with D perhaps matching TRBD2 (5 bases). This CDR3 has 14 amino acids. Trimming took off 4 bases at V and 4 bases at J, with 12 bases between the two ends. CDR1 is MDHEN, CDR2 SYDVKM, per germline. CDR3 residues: CASSSGSLPDTQYF. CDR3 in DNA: TGTGCCAGCAGTTCGGGGTCCCTGCCAGATACGCAGTATTTT. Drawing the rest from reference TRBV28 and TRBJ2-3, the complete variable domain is DVKVTQSSRYLVKRTGEKVFLECVQDMDHENMFWYRQDPGLGLRLIYFSYDVKMKEKGDIPEGYSVSREKKERFSLILESASTNQTSMYLCASSSGSLPDTQYFGPGTRLTVL.

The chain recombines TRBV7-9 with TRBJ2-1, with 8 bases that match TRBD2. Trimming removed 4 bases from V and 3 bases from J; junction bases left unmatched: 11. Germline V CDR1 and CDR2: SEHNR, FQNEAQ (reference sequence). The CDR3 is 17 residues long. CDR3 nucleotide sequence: TGTGCCAGCAGCTCAAGGCCCCGAGCGGGAGTCTACAATGAGCAGTTCTTC. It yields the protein CASSSRPRAGVYNEQFF.

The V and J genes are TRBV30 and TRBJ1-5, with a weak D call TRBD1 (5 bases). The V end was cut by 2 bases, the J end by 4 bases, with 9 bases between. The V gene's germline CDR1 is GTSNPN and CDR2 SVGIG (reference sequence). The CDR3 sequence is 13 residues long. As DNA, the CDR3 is TGTGCCTGGAGTTTTCGGGGGAATCAGCCCCAGCATTTT. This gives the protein CAWSFRGNQPQHF.

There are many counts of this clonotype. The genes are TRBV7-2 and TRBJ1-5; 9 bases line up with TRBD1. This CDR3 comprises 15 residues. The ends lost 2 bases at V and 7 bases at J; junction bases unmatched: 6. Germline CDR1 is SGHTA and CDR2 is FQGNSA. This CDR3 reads CASSLTGQGRQPQHF. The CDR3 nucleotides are TGTGCCAGCAGCTTAACGGGACAGGGAAGACAGCCCCAGCATTTT.

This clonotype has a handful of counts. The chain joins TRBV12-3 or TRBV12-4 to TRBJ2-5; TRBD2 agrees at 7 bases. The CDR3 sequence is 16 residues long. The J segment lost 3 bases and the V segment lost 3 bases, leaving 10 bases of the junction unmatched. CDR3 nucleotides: TGTGCCAGCAGTTTGGGTCGGGCGGGAGCGAAAGAGACCCAGTACTTC. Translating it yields CASSLGRAGAKETQYF.

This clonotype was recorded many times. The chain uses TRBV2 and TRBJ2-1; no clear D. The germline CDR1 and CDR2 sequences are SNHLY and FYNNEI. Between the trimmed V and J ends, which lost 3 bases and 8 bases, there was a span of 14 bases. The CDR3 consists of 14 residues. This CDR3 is CASSDWRLSYEQFF. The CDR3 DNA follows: TGTGCCAGCAGTGACTGGAGATTATCCTATGAGCAGTTCTTC.

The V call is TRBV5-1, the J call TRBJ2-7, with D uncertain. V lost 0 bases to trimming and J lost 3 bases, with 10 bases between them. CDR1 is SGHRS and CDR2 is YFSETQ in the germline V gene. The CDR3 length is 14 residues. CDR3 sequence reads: CASSLGVGFYEQYF. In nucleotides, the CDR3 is TGCGCCAGCAGCTTGGGAGTCGGGTTCTACGAGCAGTACTTC.

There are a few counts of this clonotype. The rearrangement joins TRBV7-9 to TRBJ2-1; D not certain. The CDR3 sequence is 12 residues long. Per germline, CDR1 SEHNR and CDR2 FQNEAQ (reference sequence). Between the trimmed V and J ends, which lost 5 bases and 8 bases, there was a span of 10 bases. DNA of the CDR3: TGTGCCAGCAGCCCAGACCGGGATGAGCAGTTCTTC. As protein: CASSPDRDEQFF.

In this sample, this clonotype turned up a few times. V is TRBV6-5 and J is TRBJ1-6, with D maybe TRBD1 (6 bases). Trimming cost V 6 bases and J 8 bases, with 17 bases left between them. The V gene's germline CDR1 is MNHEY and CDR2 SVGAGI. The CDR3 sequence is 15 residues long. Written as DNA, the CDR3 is TGTGCCAGCAGCTCAAGGGGGGATATTGATTCACCCCTCCACTTT. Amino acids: CASSSRGDIDSPLHF.